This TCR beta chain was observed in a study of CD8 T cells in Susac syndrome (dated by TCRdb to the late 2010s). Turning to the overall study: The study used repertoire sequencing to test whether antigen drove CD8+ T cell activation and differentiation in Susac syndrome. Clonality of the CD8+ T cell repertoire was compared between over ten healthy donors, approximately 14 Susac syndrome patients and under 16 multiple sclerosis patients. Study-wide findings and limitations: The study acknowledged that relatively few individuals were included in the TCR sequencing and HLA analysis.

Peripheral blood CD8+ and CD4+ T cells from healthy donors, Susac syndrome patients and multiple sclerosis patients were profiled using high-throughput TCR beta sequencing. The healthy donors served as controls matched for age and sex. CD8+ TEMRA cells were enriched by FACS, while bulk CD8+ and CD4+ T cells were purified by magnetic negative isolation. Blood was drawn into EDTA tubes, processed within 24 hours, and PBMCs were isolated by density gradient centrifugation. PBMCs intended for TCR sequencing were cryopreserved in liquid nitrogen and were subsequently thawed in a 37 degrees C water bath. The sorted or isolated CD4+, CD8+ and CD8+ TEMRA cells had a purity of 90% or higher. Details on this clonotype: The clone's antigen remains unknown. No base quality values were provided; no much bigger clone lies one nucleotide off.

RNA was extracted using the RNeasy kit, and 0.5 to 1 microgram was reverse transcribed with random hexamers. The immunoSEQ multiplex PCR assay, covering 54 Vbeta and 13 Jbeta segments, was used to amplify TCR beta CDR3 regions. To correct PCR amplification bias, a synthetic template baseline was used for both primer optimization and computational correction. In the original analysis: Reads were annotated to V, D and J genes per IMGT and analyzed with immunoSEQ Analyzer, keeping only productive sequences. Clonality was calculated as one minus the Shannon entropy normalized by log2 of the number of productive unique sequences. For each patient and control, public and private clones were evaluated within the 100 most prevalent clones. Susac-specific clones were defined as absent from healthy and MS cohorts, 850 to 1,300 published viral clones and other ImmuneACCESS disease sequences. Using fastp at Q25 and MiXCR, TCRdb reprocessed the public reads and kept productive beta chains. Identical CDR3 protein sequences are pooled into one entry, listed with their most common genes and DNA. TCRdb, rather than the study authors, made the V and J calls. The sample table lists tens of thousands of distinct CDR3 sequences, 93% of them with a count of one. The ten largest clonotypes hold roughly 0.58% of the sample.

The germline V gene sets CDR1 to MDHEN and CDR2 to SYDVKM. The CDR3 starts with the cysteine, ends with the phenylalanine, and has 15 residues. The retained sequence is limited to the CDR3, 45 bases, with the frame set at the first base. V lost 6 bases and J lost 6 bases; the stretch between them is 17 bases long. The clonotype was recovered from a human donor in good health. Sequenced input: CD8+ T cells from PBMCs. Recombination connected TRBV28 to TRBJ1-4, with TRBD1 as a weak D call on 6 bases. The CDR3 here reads CASRTEDRRDEKLFF. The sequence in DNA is TGTGCCAGCAGGACCGAAGACAGGAGGGATGAAAAACTGTTTTTT.